This T cell receptor (beta chain) was found in a study of beta chain features in type 1 diabetes. Concerning this clone itself: Its antigen is unidentified.

One heparinised draw, averaging around 120 mL, was taken per donor. CDR3 length: 14 residues. Trimming took off 5 bases at V and 5 bases at J, with 16 bases between the two ends. Germline-derived CDR1 and CDR2 are SGHDT and YYEEEE. Since all of the isolated RNA was reverse transcribed, expressed TCRB transcripts were what got sequenced. Produced via immunoSEQ multiplex PCR; TCRdb's table is partial and in-frame only. Of fewer than 350,000 clones listed, about 15% were seen once; the top ten hold roughly 0.015%. The study's findings and limits: All four CD4+ subsets of Type 1 diabetes patients contained TCRB CDR3s that were moderately but significantly shorter.

Source material: naive CD4+ T cells from blood. The genes are TRBV5-6 and TRBJ2-5; D is perhaps TRBD2 (7 bases). The source is a man aged 18 to 30 with type 1 diabetes. The CDR3 coding sequence is TGTGCCAGCAGGATTACCGCGGGGGCCGAGACCCAGTACTTC. This gives the protein CASRITAGAETQYF.